This T cell receptor beta chain was found in a study of cytomegalovirus exposure and HLA in healthy donors. Findings and caveats of the study: In a later analysis, TCR beta V- and J-gene trimming showed a link to a missense DCLRE1C variant.

These donors, healthy bone marrow donors, were studied. For this clone: Its antigen is as yet unknown.

This PCR relied on a set of 60 Vbeta primers and 13 Jbeta primers. The repertoire was sequenced with immunoSEQ multiplex PCR; TCRdb's copy has only in-frame clones and lacks some. This sample's table has around 130,000 clones. The V end was cut by 3 bases, the J end by 13 bases, with 13 bases between. The CDR3 has 13 amino acids. Germline CDR1 is MNHEY and CDR2 is SMNVEV (reference sequence). This sequence joins TRBV27 and TRBJ1-6, with no clear D. The sample comprised PBMCs. The origin of this receptor is an older woman in good health and CMV-seronegative. The CDR3 nucleotides are TGTGCCAGCAGTTTTGGGCGAAATAAGCCCCTCCACTTT. This translates into CASSFGRNKPLHF.